Following are 24 T cell receptor beta chains from one sample sequenced in a study of CXCR3-negative and CXCR3-positive naive CD8 T cells. cDNA libraries for TRB were generated by 5' RACE incorporating UMI labels. Each CDR3 protein gets one entry in TCRdb, which reprocessed the 5' RACE reads and gives no DNA. The clone table shows some 50,000 distinct CDR3 sequences, with the ten largest holding about 1.6%. Sequences were obtained from naive CXCR3- CD8+ T cells from blood. Documented subset: CD45RO-CCR7+CD27+CD95- naive CD8+ T cells lacking CXCR3 (TNR3-). The receptors were gathered from a human donor in good health. Some clones in this sample may be carry-over from other donors' samples.

The chain uses TRBV12-3 or TRBV12-4 and TRBJ2-1; there is no DNA to check the TCRdb D call of TRBD2. The CDR3 spans 17 residues. CDR3: CASSPYPTSGAHNEQFF.

The J gene is TRBJ2-2, the V gene TRBV29-1; TCRdb's D call, TRBD1, is unchecked because there is no DNA. The CDR3 totals 15 residues. Per the germline V gene, CDR1 is SQVTM and CDR2 is ANQGSEA. This CDR3 reads CSVGSLAGVAGELFF.

This chain connects TRBV27 to TRBJ2-7; no DNA is available, so the TRBD1 call from TCRdb remains unchecked. The CDR3 loop spans 15 amino acids. The germline gives CDR1 MNHEY, CDR2 SMNVEV (reference sequence). The CDR3 region is CASSLSTGKLGEQYF.

The chain couples TRBV4-1 to TRBJ1-2; no DNA is available, so the TRBD1 call from TCRdb remains unchecked. There are 13 residues in the CDR3. The V gene's germline CDR1 is MGHRA and CDR2 YSYEKL. The CDR3 region is CASSHPGDYGYTF.

The J gene is TRBJ2-5, the V gene TRBV4-1; absent DNA, TCRdb's TRBD1 call cannot be checked. The CDR3 runs 15 residues. Germline CDR1 reads MGHRA; CDR2 reads YSYEKL. The CDR3 is CASSRTAGTQETQYF.

CDR3 amino acids: CASSLATGGISYEQYF. The chain is built from TRBV5-1 and TRBJ2-7; the TCRdb D gene call, TRBD1, has no DNA to confirm it. The CDR3 has 16 residues. Germline V CDR1 and CDR2: SGHRS, YFSETQ.

The chain couples TRBV12-3 or TRBV12-4 to TRBJ2-1; no DNA is available, so the TRBD2 call from TCRdb remains unchecked. CDR3 size: 16 residues. The CDR3 loop is CASSSPLAGAYNEQFF.

The V and J genes are TRBV29-1 and TRBJ2-1; TCRdb reports TRBD2, a call that lacks DNA to check it against. The CDR3 is made up of 15 amino acids. The germline CDR1 and CDR2 sequences are SQVTM and ANQGSEA. CDR3 in amino acids: CSVVGSGGNYNEQFF.

This chain links TRBV29-1 with TRBJ2-7; the TRBD1 assignment by TCRdb is unverifiable without DNA. CDR3 length: 12 residues. Germline assignment: CDR1 SQVTM and CDR2 ANQGSEA. CDR3 residues: CSAGTPPYEQYF.

Its frequency marks this clonotype as medium-sized. The rearrangement joins TRBV18 to TRBJ2-1; as DNA is missing, the TRBD2 call by TCRdb cannot be tested. CDR1 KGHSH and CDR2 LQKENI come from the germline V gene. This CDR3 has 17 residues. CDR3 in amino acids: CASSRSEGQSSYNEQFF.

V and J are TRBV7-9 and TRBJ2-7; no DNA is available, so the TRBD2 call from TCRdb remains unchecked. Germline V gene sequence: CDR1 SEHNR, CDR2 FQNEAQ (reference sequence). The CDR3 totals 15 residues. CDR3 residues: CASSQGLASPYEQYF.

Judged by frequency, this clonotype is medium-sized (0.01 to 0.1%). The rearrangement links TRBV15 to TRBJ2-7; as DNA is missing, the TRBD1 call by TCRdb cannot be tested. Looked up from germline, CDR1 is LNHNV and CDR2 is YYDKDF (reference sequence). CDR3 length: 14 amino acids. This CDR3 reads CATSRDLTAYEQYF. The full variable domain, rest sourced from reference TRBV15 and TRBJ2-7, is DAMVIQNPRYQVTQFGKPVTLSCSQTLNHNVMYWYQQKSSQAPKLLFHYYDKDFNNEADTPDNFQSRRPNTSFCFLDIRSPGLGDTAMYLCATSRDLTAYEQYFGPGTRLTVT.

The V and J genes are TRBV20-1 and TRBJ2-7; TCRdb's D call of TRBD2 is untestable without DNA. The CDR3 is 15 amino acids. Germline CDR1 and CDR2: DFQATT and SNEGSKA (reference sequence). The CDR3 sequence is CSARVDSGRGYEQYF.

This chain uses TRBV6-2 or TRBV6-3 with TRBJ2-1; without DNA, the TCRdb call of TRBD2 cannot be checked. The CDR3 loop spans 16 amino acids. Germline CDR1 MNHEY, CDR2 SVGEGT. The CDR3 sequence is CASSYGTSGGAVEQFF.

The chain has TRBV12-3 or TRBV12-4 and TRBJ1-2. This CDR3 is built from 11 residues. CDR3 amino acids: CASSWANGYTF.

The chain links TRBV12-3 or TRBV12-4 to TRBJ2-5; without DNA, the TCRdb call of TRBD1 cannot be checked. The CDR3 covers 15 residues. CDR3 sequence reads: CASSFRDRGEETQYF.

The rearrangement joins TRBV15 to TRBJ2-1; TCRdb indicates TRBD1, and absent DNA this call remains unverified. Germline CDR1 and CDR2: LNHNV and YYDKDF (reference sequence). The CDR3 is 13 amino acids. CDR3 amino acids: CATSRRTGFEQFF.

The rearrangement uses TRBV4-3 and TRBJ2-7. The CDR3 contains 13 residues. Germline CDR1 and CDR2: LGHNA and YSLEER. CDR3: CASSPDRLGEQYF.

This chain uses TRBV5-1 with TRBJ1-1. The germline CDR1 and CDR2 sequences are SGHRS and YFSETQ. This CDR3 has 11 residues. This chain's CDR3 is CASRTDTEAFF.

The chain carries TRBV12-3 or TRBV12-4 and TRBJ2-2; the TRBD2 assignment by TCRdb is unverifiable without DNA. The CDR3 covers 16 residues. CDR3: CASSTKRGRNTGELFF.

The chain has TRBV12-3 or TRBV12-4 and TRBJ1-5; TCRdb lists TRBD1, though no DNA is available to test this call. This CDR3 has 15 amino acids. CDR3 protein: CASSPGTVGDQPQHF.

The J gene is TRBJ2-1, the V gene TRBV11-3; the D call from TCRdb, TRBD2, cannot be confirmed without DNA. This CDR3 region has 19 residues. Germline V gene lookup returns CDR1 SGHNT and CDR2 YENEEA. The CDR3 reads CASSLRSSSGVSSYNEQFF.

The chain links TRBV7-6 to TRBJ1-6; TCRdb lists TRBD1, though no DNA is available to test this call. Germline V gives CDR1 SGHVS, CDR2 FNYEAQ. There are 12 residues in the CDR3. Here the CDR3 reads CASSPGTSPLHF. Full variable domain (missing parts from reference TRBV7-6 and TRBJ1-6): GAGVSQSPRYKVTKRGQDVALRCDPISGHVSLYWYRQALGQGPEFLTYFNYEAQQDKSGLPNDRFSAERPEGSISTLTIQRTEQRDSAMYRCASSPGTSPLHFGNGTRLTVT.

The rearrangement uses TRBV5-1 and TRBJ1-5. Germline CDR1 reads SGHRS; CDR2 reads YFSETQ. The CDR3 contains 14 residues. This chain's CDR3 is CASSLGNSNQPQHF. Drawing the rest from reference TRBV5-1 and TRBJ1-5, the complete variable domain is KAGVTQTPRYLIKTRGQQVTLSCSPISGHRSVSWYQQTPGQGLQFLFEYFSETQRNKGNFPGRFSGRQFSNSRSEMNVSTLELGDSALYLCASSLGNSNQPQHFGDGTRLSIL.